These 12 T cell receptor beta chains were sequenced from one sample in a study of T cell responses to AZD1222 COVID-19 vaccine. Here immunoSEQ multiplex PCR was the method, and the copy in TCRdb shows in-frame clones only, minus some. The table lists roughly 170,000 clones, 85% to 95% of them singletons. The source was peripheral blood, collected on day 0 of AZD1222 vaccination. The receptors derive from an adult in good health.

The chain joins TRBV6-5 to TRBJ2-4, with a possible D match to TRBD1 (6 bases). The CDR3 is made up of 13 amino acids. Per germline, CDR1 MNHEY and CDR2 SVGAGI. V was clipped by 11 bases and J by 4 bases, with 15 bases between them. CDR3 amino acids: CAGGPQGKNIQYF. DNA for the CDR3: TGTGCCGGGGGACCCCAGGGGAAAAACATTCAGTACTTC.

The rearrangement uses TRBV4-3 and TRBJ1-6, with D unclear. CDR3 length: 15 amino acids. Per the germline V gene, CDR1 is LGHNA and CDR2 is YSLEER. V was clipped by 0 bases and J by 10 bases, with 13 bases between them. Here the CDR3 reads CASSQDRAPGSPLHF. The CDR3 DNA sequence: TGCGCCAGCAGCCAAGATAGAGCCCCGGGATCACCCCTCCACTTT.

The chain recombines TRBV5-1 with TRBJ2-1; 12 bases match TRBD2. The V gene's germline CDR1 is SGHRS and CDR2 YFSETQ. The V and J ends lost 4 bases and 6 bases, in that order; junction bases with no gene match: 8. This CDR3 is built from 16 residues. CDR3 protein: CASSPETSGGINEQFF. The DNA of the CDR3 is TGCGCCAGCAGCCCGGAAACTAGCGGGGGGATCAATGAGCAGTTCTTC.

V is TRBV7-9 and J is TRBJ1-2, with D unresolved. The germline gives CDR1 SEHNR, CDR2 FQNEAQ (reference sequence). The CDR3 length is 15 residues. V was shortened by 5 bases and J by 2 bases, with 15 bases between the two germline ends. In DNA form, the CDR3 reads TGTGCCAGCAGCCCTTTTTCTTCTCCAAACTATGGCTACACCTTC. Its translation: CASSPFSSPNYGYTF.

The J gene is TRBJ1-6, the V gene TRBV19; perhaps TRBD1 as D (5 bases). This CDR3 comprises 14 residues. Germline V gene sequence: CDR1 LNHDA, CDR2 SQIVND (reference sequence). The ends were cut back, 3 bases at V and 5 bases at J, with 8 bases in the middle. CDR3 bases: TGTGCCAGTAGTATTCCCAGGGATAATTCACCCCTCCACTTT. Translation gives CASSIPRDNSPLHF.

The chain links TRBV6-5 to TRBJ1-1; TRBD1 might be the D (5 bases). The CDR3 is made up of 16 amino acids. Trimming left V 0 bases short and J 1 base short, with 12 bases between. Germline V gives CDR1 MNHEY, CDR2 SVGAGI. The CDR3 reads CASSYSTGPANTEAFF. CDR3 bases: TGTGCCAGCAGTTACTCTACAGGACCTGCGAACACTGAAGCTTTCTTT.

The V call is TRBV21-1, the J call TRBJ2-5; TRBD2 is the table's D call, not checked against the DNA. TRBV21-1 is tagged as a pseudogene. This CDR3 region has 20 residues. The CDR3 coding sequence is TGTGCCAGCAGCATCTTACTAGCGGGGGGCCCCATACAAAACCAAGAGACCCAGTACTTC. Protein product: CASSILLAGGPIQNQETQYF.

The V gene is TRBV7-2, the J gene TRBJ1-6; no firm D call. There are 17 residues in the CDR3. Germline lookup yields CDR1 SGHTA and CDR2 FQGNSA. The V end lost 0 bases, the J end lost 0 bases, and 9 bases lay between the germline ends. The CDR3 loop is CASSLAPGPSYNSPLHF. Here the CDR3 DNA reads TGTGCCAGCAGCTTAGCGCCTGGTCCCTCCTATAATTCACCCCTCCACTTT.

The chain is built from TRBV29-1 and TRBJ2-1; D is perhaps TRBD2 (6 bases). The CDR3 sequence is 13 residues long. V lost 3 bases, J lost 6 bases, and 12 bases lay in between. CDR1 and CDR2 from the germline V gene are SQVTM and ANQGSEA. CDR3 sequence (DNA): TGCAGCGTTGATTTACTAGCAACCAATGAGCAGTTCTTC. It specifies CSVDLLATNEQFF.

The rearrangement joins TRBV18 to TRBJ2-7; 7 nucleotides match TRBD1. CDR3 length equals 15 residues. After removal of 6 bases from V and 2 bases from J, the junction contained 10 bases not matched to a gene. The germline V gene encodes CDR1 KGHSH and CDR2 LQKENI. For the CDR3, the DNA is TGTGCCAGCTCCGCGCAGTGGCAGGGGGCCTACGAGCAGTACTTC. Its translation is CASSAQWQGAYEQYF. The full variable domain, in which reference TRBV18 and TRBJ2-7 provide the parts outside the CDR3, is NAGVMQNPRHLVRRRGQEARLRCSPMKGHSHVYWYRQLPEEGLKFMVYLQKENIIDESGMPKERFSAEFPKEGPSILRIQQVVRGDSAAYFCASSAQWQGAYEQYFGPGTRLTVT.

The gene calls are TRBV5-1 and TRBJ1-4; tentative D call: TRBD1 (5 bases). The V and J ends lost 4 bases and 4 bases respectively, with 8 bases between them. CDR3 size: 13 residues. CDR1 is SGHRS and CDR2 is YFSETQ in the germline V gene. The CDR3 DNA reads as TGCGCCAGCAGCGTGACAGTTAATGAAAAACTGTTTTTT. Protein: CASSVTVNEKLFF.

This chain joins TRBV3-1 (or the pseudogene TRBV3-2) and TRBJ2-1; D gene ambiguous. The CDR3 length is 13 residues. V was pared by 4 bases and J by 2 bases, with 6 bases between. CDR1 and CDR2 (germline): LGHDT, YNNKEL (reference sequence). The CDR3 region is CASSPGPYNEQFF. CDR3 in DNA: TGTGCCAGCAGCCCGGGTCCCTACAATGAGCAGTTCTTC.